This T cell receptor beta chain came from a study of Ad26.COV2.S vaccination and SARS-CoV-2 variants. Across the study: COV1001, an Ad26.COV2.S trial, supplied this vaccine-arm donor. Intramuscular Ad26.COV2.S at 5x10^10 or 1x10^11 viral particles.

Specified treatment: 19 received Ad26.COV2.S at low or high dose, single or two shots; 5 received placebo; per-sample allocation not given. Sampling happened 63 days after the first vaccine or placebo injection. This clone has just a few counts. Its antigen is undetermined. Trimming removed 5 bases from V and 2 bases from J; junction bases left unmatched: 9. The CDR3 totals 15 residues. The germline gives CDR1 SGHVS, CDR2 FQNEAQ. Study outcomes and limitations: Non-spike TCR breadth was similar in vaccine and placebo recipients.

Generated by immunoSEQ multiplex PCR, the TCRdb table keeps only in-frame clones and is missing some. The sample holds fewer than 800,000 clones; about 89% are singletons and the top ten take approximately 1.5%. The chain carries TRBV7-8 and TRBJ2-7; 7 bases are a match to TRBD2. Specimen: peripheral blood, collected in a trial of Ad26.COV2.S vaccine versus placebo. The TCR originated in a person between 18 and 65 years old who received the Ad26.COV2.S COVID-19 vaccine or a placebo. CDR3 residues: CASSPGRVHPYEQYF. CDR3 nucleotides: TGTGCCAGCAGCCCAGGGAGGGTCCACCCCTACGAGCAGTACTTC.